This paragraph covers one T cell receptor beta chain sequence. Between the trimmed V and J ends, which lost 6 bases and 4 bases, there was a span of 21 bases. Germline V gene data show CDR1 as SQVTM and CDR2 as ANQGSEA. This CDR3 spans 15 amino acids. Here immunoSEQ multiplex PCR was the method, and the copy in TCRdb shows in-frame clones only, minus some. The sample lists roughly 400,000 clones, about 91% occurring once. The data are from a study of Ad26.COV2.S vaccination and SARS-CoV-2 variants. Study context: Ad26.COV2.S shots went into the muscle once or twice, 56 days apart.

Treatment in this sample: some 19 received Ad26.COV2.S at low or high dose, single or two shots; about 5 received placebo; per-sample allocation not given. It was on day 63 after the first vaccine or placebo injection that samples were taken. This receptor was taken from a person between 18 and 59 years old who received the Ad26.COV2.S COVID-19 vaccine or a placebo. The input for sequencing was peripheral blood, taken in a trial of Ad26.COV2.S vaccine versus placebo. The rearrangement uses TRBV29-1 and TRBJ1-2; D is undetermined. CDR3 loop: CSVGSWADGLYGYTF. In nucleotides, the CDR3 is TGCAGCGTGGGCTCCTGGGCTGACGGCCTCTATGGCTACACCTTC.